The 21 T cell receptor beta chains in this list originate from one sample, sequenced in a study of blood T cell repertoires in COVID-19. The data were produced by immunoSEQ multiplex PCR, yet TCRdb's version contains in-frame clones alone and is incomplete. The table has 200,000 to 300,000 clones, 85% to 90% seen once. Source material: peripheral blood. The receptors originated from a woman aged 40 to 50 with acute or convalescent COVID-19.

This clone was found once. The rearrangement joins TRBV6-5 to TRBJ2-3, with 8 bases fitting TRBD1. Looked up from germline, CDR1 is MNHEY and CDR2 is SVGAGI. The CDR3 contains 15 residues. Trimming took 2 bases from V and 1 from J; bases not matched to a gene: 2. CDR3 DNA sequence: TGTGCCAGCAGTTACCTGGACAGGGGCACAGATACGCAGTATTTT. This gives the protein CASSYLDRGTDTQYF.

V usage is TRBV5-1 and J usage is TRBJ1-2, with D perhaps TRBD1 (6 bases). Germline CDR1 and CDR2: SGHRS and YFSETQ. The V gene lost 0 bases and the J gene lost 2 bases, with 20 bases spanning the gap. The CDR3 totals 18 residues. This CDR3 is CASSLGSGMTGFNYGYTF. In nucleotides, the CDR3 is TGCGCCAGCAGCTTGGGCTCGGGGATGACAGGCTTCAACTATGGCTACACCTTC.

The rearrangement links TRBV5-6 to TRBJ1-1; possible D gene TRBD1, 5 bases. Germline CDR1 is SGHDT and CDR2 is YYEEEE. CDR3 length: 14 residues. The V gene lost 0 bases and the J gene lost 4 bases, with 10 bases spanning the gap. As DNA, the CDR3 is TGTGCCAGCAGCTTGGCAGGGCAAGGCACTGAAGCTTTCTTT. Protein: CASSLAGQGTEAFF.

V and J are TRBV12-5 and TRBJ2-7; TRBD2 aligns across 8 bases. This CDR3 spans 12 amino acids. Trimming at V came to 7 bases and at J to 3 bases, leaving 2 bases not matched to a gene. Germline lookup yields CDR1 LGHNT and CDR2 FRNRAP. Written as DNA, the CDR3 is TGTGCTAGTGAGGGACTAGGCTACGAGCAGTACGTC. Amino acid sequence: CASEGLGYEQYV.

The chain couples TRBV5-4 to TRBJ1-2; 7 positions match TRBD1. The germline V gene encodes CDR1 SGHNT and CDR2 YYREEE (reference sequence). V was clipped by 3 bases and J by 6 bases; unmatched bases: 14. This CDR3 region has 16 residues. In DNA, the CDR3 is TGTGCCAGCAGCTCGGAAGCGACAGGGCTCGGTGATGGCTACACCTTC. This encodes CASSSEATGLGDGYTF.

The V and J genes are TRBV19 and TRBJ1-5; TRBD1 matches 7 bases. Germline loops: CDR1 LNHDA, CDR2 SQIVND (reference sequence). This CDR3 has 15 amino acids. The ends lost 3 bases at V and 2 bases at J; junction bases unmatched: 4. The chain's CDR3 is CASSIKGGGNQPQHF. CDR3 in DNA: TGTGCCAGTAGTATTAAAGGGGGCGGCAATCAGCCCCAGCATTTT.

The rearrangement links TRBV4-1 to TRBJ1-1; no definite D call. V was pared by 4 bases and J by 8 bases, with 14 bases between. There are 13 residues in the CDR3. Germline V gives CDR1 MGHRA, CDR2 YSYEKL. The CDR3 sequence is CASSPEDVREAFF. The CDR3 DNA reads as TGCGCCAGCAGCCCGGAGGATGTGCGAGAAGCTTTCTTT.

The V call is TRBV3-1 (or the pseudogene TRBV3-2), the J call TRBJ1-1; D is unclear. V gave up 4 bases and J gave up 1 base, with 10 bases separating them. The CDR3 totals 14 residues. The germline V gene encodes CDR1 LGHDT and CDR2 YNNKEL (reference sequence). The CDR3 DNA reads as TGTGCCAGCAGCCCAGGTGCAGCGAACACTGAAGCTTTCTTT. It specifies CASSPGAANTEAFF.

The genes are TRBV9 and TRBJ1-1; D remains unclear. The germline CDR1 and CDR2 sequences are SGDLS and YYNGEE. Deletions cut 4 bases from V and 5 bases from J, with 12 bases between. There are 13 residues in the CDR3. CDR3 amino acids: CASSSTPGTEAFF. In nucleotides, the CDR3 is TGTGCCAGCAGCTCCACCCCGGGGACTGAAGCTTTCTTT.

As DNA, the CDR3 is TGCGCCAGCAGTGAGTCGCCTGAGACCTGTGCGTCCGGGTCCTACGAGCAGTACGTC. Amino acids: CASSESPETCASGSYEQYV. V usage is TRBV10-1 and J usage is TRBJ2-7; unclear D gene. V was shortened by 0 bases and J by 1 base, with 22 bases between the two germline ends. Germline V gene data show CDR1 as WNHNN and CDR2 as SYGVQD (reference sequence). This CDR3 has 19 amino acids.

The chain joins TRBV10-2 to TRBJ1-1; a possible D gene is TRBD1 (5 bases). With 2 bases removed from V and 4 bases from J, the gap between germline ends came to 14 bases. This CDR3 spans 15 amino acids. The V gene's germline CDR1 is WSHSY and CDR2 SAAADI. CDR3 loop: CASSEIRAGVTEAFF. Here the CDR3 DNA reads TGCGCCAGCAGTGAGATCAGGGCCGGAGTCACTGAAGCTTTCTTT.

The chain joins TRBV10-3 to TRBJ1-1; 7 nucleotides agree with TRBD1. Trimming took 3 bases from V and 6 from J; bases not matched to a gene: 7. The CDR3 is 14 amino acids. The germline gives CDR1 ENHRY, CDR2 SYGVKD. The CDR3 spells CAISEEQGLAEAFF. CDR3 nucleotides: TGTGCCATCAGTGAAGAACAGGGGTTAGCTGAAGCTTTCTTT.

The chain is built from TRBV14 and TRBJ1-5; D not resolved. V gave up 4 bases and J gave up 8 bases, with 3 bases separating them. CDR3 length equals 10 residues. Looked up from germline, CDR1 is SGHDN and CDR2 is FVKESK. This chain's CDR3 is CASSLKPQHF. CDR3 DNA sequence: TGTGCCAGCAGCCTAAAGCCCCAGCATTTT.

CDR3 sequence reads: CASSQDRGNVEQFF. CDR3 DNA sequence: TGCGCCAGCAGCCAAGACAGGGGCAACGTTGAGCAGTTCTTC. The chain combines TRBV4-1 with TRBJ2-1; perhaps TRBD1 as D (6 bases). V was cut by 0 bases and J by 9 bases, with 12 bases left in between. Germline V lookup: CDR1 MGHRA, CDR2 YSYEKL. The CDR3 spans 14 residues.

This sequence joins TRBV5-4 and TRBJ1-2; 12 positions agree with TRBD1. CDR3 length: 15 amino acids. J gave up 6 bases and V 6 bases, and 9 bases lay outside the gene matches. The germline V gene has CDR1 SGHNT and CDR2 YYREEE (reference sequence). CDR3 loop: CASTLRDRGRDGYTF. Here the CDR3 DNA reads TGTGCCAGCACCCTGAGGGACAGGGGGCGGGATGGCTACACCTTC.

V usage is TRBV24-1 and J usage is TRBJ2-1; D possibly corresponds to TRBD2 (6 bases). The CDR3 covers 13 residues. V lost 0 bases, J lost 8 bases, and 7 bases lay in between. Germline V gene data show CDR1 as KGHDR and CDR2 as SFDVKD. The CDR3 region has the DNA TGTGCCACCAGTGATTTGGGAGGGGATGAGCAGTTCTTC. Protein sequence: CATSDLGGDEQFF.

The chain is built from TRBV2 and TRBJ1-5; D is uncertain. V was trimmed by 5 bases and J by 2 bases, leaving 16 bases between them. The CDR3 length is 16 residues. Germline values: CDR1 SNHLY, CDR2 FYNNEI. Here the CDR3 DNA reads TGTGCCAGCAGTTCCCCTACCAACCGGGGCAATCAGCCCCAGCATTTT. The encoded protein is CASSSPTNRGNQPQHF.

This rearrangement joins TRBV4-1 to TRBJ1-2, with D possibly TRBD1 on 5 matching bases. The CDR3 loop spans 14 amino acids. Per germline, CDR1 MGHRA and CDR2 YSYEKL. Trimming cost V 1 base and J 8 bases, with 14 bases left between them. The CDR3 protein is CASSQGRRVGGYTF. In DNA, the CDR3 is TGCGCCAGCAGCCAAGGTCGCAGGGTAGGCGGCTACACCTTC.

The chain couples TRBV4-1 to TRBJ1-2; D remains ambiguous. Trimming left V 1 base short and J 5 bases short, with 17 bases between. The length of the CDR3 is 16 residues. CDR1 and CDR2 from the germline V gene are MGHRA and YSYEKL. CDR3 in DNA: TGCGCCAGCAGCCAAGCGGGTTCTGGACTGACTTATGGCTACACCTTC. It translates to CASSQAGSGLTYGYTF.

This rearrangement joins TRBV12-5 to TRBJ1-2, with D possibly TRBD1 on 5 matching bases. This CDR3 region has 18 residues. The germline gives CDR1 LGHNT, CDR2 FRNRAP. The V end was cut by 0 bases, the J end by 2 bases, with 19 bases between. The CDR3 DNA is TGTGCTAGTGGTTTGGTATTACCCGGGCAGGGTGTGAACTATGGCTACACCTTC. This sequence encodes CASGLVLPGQGVNYGYTF.

The chain carries TRBV6-2 or TRBV6-3 and TRBJ1-5, with 7 bases aligning to TRBD1. The trim removed 7 bases at V and 11 bases at J, leaving 14 bases unmatched. CDR1 is MNHEY and CDR2 is SVGEGT in the germline V gene. This CDR3 is 14 amino acids long. CDR3: CASTPGTAPSAQHF. Here the CDR3 DNA reads TGTGCCAGCACCCCCGGGACAGCGCCCTCGGCCCAGCATTTT.